Described below is a single TCR beta chain sequence and its context. Which antigen it targets is not known. A much larger clone differs by one base, so this may be a read error. The data stem from a study of tumor and adjacent non-tumor tissue in lung cancer (dated by TCRdb to between 2018 and 2020). At the level of the whole study: Of the cohort, 11 to 12 patients had adenocarcinoma, 2 had squamous cell carcinoma and 1 had small cell lung cancer. Ages among the 15 or so patients ranged from about 30 to 76 years, there were 10 or so men and 5 women, and disease was at TNM stage I to III. A total of roughly 130,000,000 productive TCRbeta reads were generated by sequencing, corresponding to an average of around 4 million reads per sample. Bulk TCRbeta repertoires were compared between lung tumor tissue and matched distant non-tumor lung tissue obtained from fewer than 18 lung cancer patients. TCRbeta CDR3 sequencing was performed on more than 25 paired specimens, with one tumor sample and one normal lung sample collected per patient.

The library came from multiplex PCR. Sequencing instrument: Illumina HiSeq 2500. TCRbeta libraries were constructed through three rounds of nested PCR with primers (Table S4) according to protocols adapted from ARM-PCR. Before sequencing, PCR products of 200-500 bp were cut from the gel and purified using the QIAquick gel extraction kit. In the original analysis: Trimmomatic was used to clean the reads, FLASH merged the cleaned reads into complete CDR3 sequences, and MiTCR assigned the sequences to V(D)J germline segments. Clonal diversity was calculated as the inverse Simpson's index using VDJtools. A read counted as productive if the sequence was in-frame and lacked a premature stop codon. TCRdb took the public reads, trimmed them with fastp at Q25, ran MiXCR for clone calling and kept in-frame beta chains. Each entry is one CDR3 protein sequence, shown with its most common DNA and genes. For this entry, the V and J calls and clone size follow TCRdb and not the study's own pipeline. This sample is represented by over 100,000 distinct CDR3 sequences; roughly 75% of them were singletons. Under 45% of the sample comes from the top ten.

RNA was isolated from bulk, unsorted tissue, and RNA quality was assessed with a NanoDrop ND-1000 and an Agilent 2100. Newly diagnosed lung cancer patients without prior chemotherapy who had been admitted for thoracic surgery in China between August and November 2014 were enrolled as donors. Patients with previous radiotherapy or chemotherapy, or with another concurrent cancer, were excluded from the study. Pieces of surgical tissue measuring roughly 1-2 cm3 were kept in RNAlater solution and stored at -80 degrees C until use. Overall results and qualifications from the work: Only about 16 patients were included in the cohort, and the need for larger samples and more detailed clinical data was noted by the authors. The top 100 clones made up a significantly larger cumulative share of the repertoire in normal lung than in tumor tissue. TCR diversity was significantly higher in younger patients, and higher tumor TCR diversity was associated with shorter overall and disease-free survival. Peripheral blood was not sequenced, so blood TCRbeta repertoires were not examined in the lung cancer patients of the study. The methods do not name the sequencing platform or mention unique molecular identifiers. TCR diversity (inverse Simpson) was significantly higher in tumor than in normal lung tissue (roughly 430 vs 170, P = 0.0075, Mann-Whitney U test).

V loses 6 bases, J loses 7 bases, and the germline ends lie 10 bases apart. The CDR3 goes from the cysteine to the phenylalanine over 11 residues. Solely the CDR3 DNA is kept, with 33 bases framed from the first base. The sequence was collected from a woman in her fifties or sixties with non-small cell lung cancer. This receptor chain uses TRBV12-3 or TRBV12-4 and TRBJ2-7; confidence is insufficient to name the D gene. The sequenced material came from lung tumor tissue. The CDR3 region reads CASSPSCEQYF. The sequenced DNA: TGTGCCAGCAGCCCGTCATGTGAGCAGTACTTC.